The following is a T cell receptor (beta chain) sequence with its context. CDR3 length equals 12 residues. The germline V gene has CDR1 SNHLY and CDR2 FYNNEI. Trimming shortened V by 5 bases and J by 5 bases, and 10 bases separated the two germline ends. The table came from immunoSEQ multiplex PCR; TCRdb's copy has only in-frame clones and leaves some out. The sample yields fewer than 90,000 clones, 84% seen once. This specimen comes from a study of cytomegalovirus exposure and HLA in healthy donors. V usage is TRBV2 and J usage is TRBJ2-7, with a weak D call TRBD1 (5 bases). The TCR sequence derives from a woman younger than 30 in good health and CMV-seropositive. Sequenced sample: PBMCs. For the CDR3, the DNA is TGTGCCAGCAGTACGCAGGGCCACGAGCAGTACTTC. This sequence encodes CASSTQGHEQYF. Together with reference TRBV2 and TRBJ2-7, the CDR3 gives the full variable domain: EPEVTQTPSHQVTQMGQEVILRCVPISNHLYFYWYRQILGQKVEFLVSFYNNEISEKSEIFDDQFSVERPDGSNFTLKIRSTKLEDSAMYFCASSTQGHEQYFGPGTRLTVT.